One sample yielded the 12 T cell receptor beta chains listed below, sequenced in a study of Ad26.COV2.S vaccination and SARS-CoV-2 variants listed by TCRdb under 2021. Receptor libraries were prepared by the immunoSEQ multiplex PCR assay. TCRdb took over this immuneACCESS table, retaining in-frame rearrangements with V and J assigned. Such tables are incomplete; in checked studies, under half of the missing clones stem from an unresolved V gene, and the remainder is unexplained. The sample profile shows around 300,000 clones; around 89% of them were found once. The leading ten clones occupy 6.4% of the sample. According to the study, the label for this sample's treatment or condition signals: around 19 received Ad26.COV2.S at low or high dose, single or two shots; about five received placebo; per-sample allocation not given. Repertoires of vaccine and placebo recipients were sequenced from samples taken on day 63 after the first injection.

Specimen: peripheral blood, collected in a trial of Ad26.COV2.S vaccine versus placebo. The receptors here all came from a person aged 18-60 years who received the Ad26.COV2.S COVID-19 vaccine or a placebo.

The chain has TRBV6-5 and TRBJ1-2; TRBD1 agrees at 10 bases. V lost 5 bases to trimming and J lost 7 bases; unmatched junction nucleotides: 10. Germline values: CDR1 MNHEY, CDR2 SVGAGI. This CDR3 comprises 15 residues. The CDR3 coding sequence is TGTGCCAGCAGTCGCCGGGACAGGGGATATAGTGGCTACACCTTC. Amino acid sequence: CASSRRDRGYSGYTF.

CDR3 amino acids: CASSLPGDGYTF. The CDR3 DNA reads TGCGCCAGCAGCTTGCCGGGGGACGGCTACACCTTC. The gene calls are TRBV5-1 and TRBJ1-2; a possible D gene is TRBD1 (5 bases). V was cut by 1 base and J by 8 bases, with 9 bases left in between. Germline V gives CDR1 SGHRS, CDR2 YFSETQ. CDR3 length: 12 residues.

The gene calls are TRBV18 and TRBJ2-1; the match to TRBD1 covers 7 bases. The length of the CDR3 is 17 residues. Trimming took 3 bases from V and 2 from J; bases not matched to a gene: 10. Per the germline V gene, CDR1 is KGHSH and CDR2 is LQKENI. The CDR3 bases are TGTGCCAGCTCACCCGCACCCACAGGGGTTGCCTACAATGAGCAGTTCTTC. This encodes CASSPAPTGVAYNEQFF.

The gene calls are TRBV7-8 and TRBJ2-7, with TRBD1 matching over 7 bases. This CDR3 comprises 16 residues. Germline lookup yields CDR1 SGHVS and CDR2 FQNEAQ. V trimming: 0 bases; J trimming: 3 bases; junction bases outside the gene matches: 8. The DNA for the CDR3 is TGTGCCAGCAGCTTAGCGGGTGGGCAGGGGGACTACGAGCAGTACTTC. Residues: CASSLAGGQGDYEQYF.

The V and J genes are TRBV28 and TRBJ1-2; no reliable D call. Trimming pared 5 bases from V and 4 bases from J, leaving 32 bases between. Germline CDR1 MDHEN, CDR2 SYDVKM. The CDR3 spans 20 residues. For the CDR3, the DNA is TGTGCCAGCAGTAACACCATCACTTGGACGGAGAAAGCTAGTACCTATGGCTACACCTTC. This codes for CASSNTITWTEKASTYGYTF.

This clone was seen a single time. The chain is built from TRBV7-2 and TRBJ2-1; possibly TRBD1 or TRBD2 for D (7 bases each). Trimming cost V 5 bases and J 7 bases, with 18 bases left between them. This CDR3 has 15 residues. Germline V gene sequence: CDR1 SGHTA, CDR2 FQGNSA. CDR3 nucleotide sequence: TGTGCCAGCAGCCTCCTGGGGGAGGGGGCAAATGAGCAGTTCTTC. Amino acids: CASSLLGEGANEQFF.

V is TRBV7-3 and J is TRBJ2-1, with 8 bases fitting TRBD2. V shed 2 bases, J shed 9 bases, and the junction held 3 bases outside the gene matches. CDR1 is SGHTA, CDR2 FQGTGA, per germline. The CDR3 is 13 amino acids. The CDR3 reads CASSLSGRVEQFF. The CDR3 coding sequence is TGTGCCAGCAGCTTATCCGGGAGGGTTGAGCAGTTCTTC.

V gene TRBV7-2 combines with J gene TRBJ1-5; D is unresolved. The germline CDR1 and CDR2 sequences are SGHTA and FQGNSA. This CDR3 has 16 residues. The ends were cut back, 5 bases at V and 1 base at J, with 15 bases in the middle. The CDR3 protein is CASSKGPLSSNQPQHF. CDR3 bases: TGTGCCAGCAGCAAAGGGCCGCTTTCGAGCAATCAGCCCCAGCATTTT.

The J gene is TRBJ2-3, the V gene TRBV7-8, with 12 bases lining up with TRBD2. CDR3 length: 19 amino acids. CDR1 SGHVS and CDR2 FQNEAQ come from the germline V gene. Losses at the gene ends were 5 bases for V and 2 bases for J; bases not matched to a gene: 14. The CDR3 loop reads CASSTSLGLAGGPTDTQYF. The CDR3 bases are TGTGCCAGCAGCACCTCCCTTGGGCTAGCGGGGGGGCCCACAGATACGCAGTATTTT.

The chain couples TRBV6-2 or TRBV6-3 to TRBJ1-3; D not certain. Germline assignment: CDR1 MNHEY and CDR2 SVGEGT. V lost 6 bases and J lost 4, with 7 bases in between. CDR3 size: 12 residues. The CDR3, as DNA: TGTGCCAGCAGCTTGTTGGGAAACACCATATATTTT. As protein: CASSLLGNTIYF.

V and J are TRBV14 and TRBJ1-4; D is uncertain. CDR1 and CDR2 (germline): SGHDN, FVKESK. The CDR3 is 14 residues long. The ends were cut back, 2 bases at V and 5 bases at J, with 9 bases in the middle. The CDR3: CASSQLSGNEKLFF. The DNA for the CDR3 is TGTGCCAGCAGCCAATTAAGTGGAAATGAAAAACTGTTTTTT.

Points on this clone: In the same sample, other DNA sequences code for this CDR3. The chain recombines TRBV9 with TRBJ1-1, with unresolved D. The CDR3 is 14 amino acids. Trimming shortened V by 0 bases and J by 4 bases, and 10 bases separated the two germline ends. The germline gives CDR1 SGDLS, CDR2 YYNGEE. Here the CDR3 reads CASSVAGEGTEAFF. DNA for the CDR3: TGTGCCAGCAGCGTAGCTGGGGAGGGCACTGAAGCTTTCTTT.